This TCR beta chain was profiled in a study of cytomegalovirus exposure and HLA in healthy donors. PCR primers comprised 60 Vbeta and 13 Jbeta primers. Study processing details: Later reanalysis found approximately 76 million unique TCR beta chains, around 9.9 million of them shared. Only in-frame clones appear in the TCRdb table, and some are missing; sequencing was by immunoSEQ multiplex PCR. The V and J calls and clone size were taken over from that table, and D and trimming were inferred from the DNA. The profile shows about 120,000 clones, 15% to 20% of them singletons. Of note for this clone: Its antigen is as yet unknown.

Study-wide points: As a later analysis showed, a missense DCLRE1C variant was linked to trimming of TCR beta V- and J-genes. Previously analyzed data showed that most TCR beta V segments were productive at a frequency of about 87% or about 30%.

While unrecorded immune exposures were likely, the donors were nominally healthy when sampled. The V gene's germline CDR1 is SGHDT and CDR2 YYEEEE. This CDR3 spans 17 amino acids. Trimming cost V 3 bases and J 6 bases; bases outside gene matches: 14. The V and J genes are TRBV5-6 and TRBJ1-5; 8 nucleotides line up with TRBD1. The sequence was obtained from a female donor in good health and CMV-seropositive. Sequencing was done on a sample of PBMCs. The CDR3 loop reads CASSSDVTGQGIQPQHF. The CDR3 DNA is TGTGCCAGCAGCTCCGATGTAACTGGACAGGGAATTCAGCCCCAGCATTTT.